The clone carrying this TCR beta chain has at least ten counts. Its antigen remains unidentified. V shed 2 bases, J shed 6 bases, and the junction held 3 bases outside the gene matches. Germline V gene lookup returns CDR1 GTSNPN and CDR2 SVGIG (reference sequence). CDR3 size: 13 residues. This specimen comes from a study of T cells in Graves' hyperthyroidism and ophthalmopathy. Overall study results and limits: In blood, most of the thyroid clonotypes expanded above 0.001 were also present.

RNA transcripts gave rise to amplified TCR beta CDR3 regions. First-round RT-PCR of the TCR CDR3 relied on the HTBI primer set. TCRdb passed the multiplex PCR reads through MiXCR, listing each CDR3 protein once. The table includes 270,000 or so distinct CDR3 sequences, 25% to 30% detected once. The chain recombines TRBV30 with TRBJ2-2, with 7 bases fitting TRBD2. The sample was blood. The clonotype was recovered from a man aged 35-49 years with Graves' hyperthyroidism that later progressed to Graves' ophthalmopathy. The CDR3 protein is CAWSRSGAGELFF. The DNA for the CDR3 is TGTGCCTGGAGTAGGAGCGGGGCCGGGGAGCTGTTTTTT.